This is a list of T cell receptor beta chains from one sample in a study of blood T cell repertoires in COVID-19. Sequenced by immunoSEQ multiplex PCR; TCRdb stores in-frame clones only, minus some. The sample yields about 69,000 clones, roughly 87% seen once. The sample comprised peripheral blood. All receptors come from a man older than 75 with acute or convalescent COVID-19. Both conserved end residues are part of each CDR3. A D gene is named only where the DNA matches it firmly. Clone size appears in some rows only: once, few, many, or a class for an expanded clone.

clone_size	v_call	d_call	j_call	cdr3_aa
NA	TRBV6-5	TRBD1	TRBJ1-3	CASGQGAGNTIYF
NA	TRBV12-3/TRBV12-4	NA	TRBJ1-3	CASSQGNTIYF
NA	TRBV5-8	NA	TRBJ1-6	CASSQGSHNSPLHF
NA	TRBV24-1	NA	TRBJ2-7	CATQEGKRSRPYEQYF
once	TRBV24-1	TRBD1	TRBJ2-7	CATSDSRGNHYEQYF
NA	TRBV24-1	TRBD1	TRBJ1-2	CATSDLATGVSGYTF
NA	TRBV5-1	TRBD1	TRBJ2-2	CASNRQGGTGELFF
NA	TRBV24-1	TRBD2	TRBJ2-1	CATGSGLAAYNEQFF
NA	TRBV9	NA	TRBJ1-2	CASSAAVYGYTF
NA	TRBV11-2	TRBD2	TRBJ2-6	CASSTRLAGASGANVLTF
NA	TRBV9	TRBD2	TRBJ2-7	CASSVASGRGEQYF
NA	TRBV25-1	TRBD1	TRBJ1-4	CASSANRGVNEKLFF
NA	TRBV6-2/TRBV6-3	NA	TRBJ2-1	CASSFSGSHNEQFF
few	TRBV10-3	TRBD1	TRBJ1-1	CAISETGATEAFF
NA	TRBV19	TRBD2	TRBJ2-6	CASSASGRASGANVLTF
NA	TRBV9	NA	TRBJ1-1	CASSVSPSTEAFF
NA	TRBV28	NA	TRBJ1-3	CASMGARSGNTIYF
NA	TRBV7-2	TRBD1	TRBJ1-2	CASSLMDRGRGIYGYTF
NA	TRBV5-4	NA	TRBJ1-2	CASSLELLTGGYTF
few	TRBV7-8	NA	TRBJ1-5	CASSLVRRPGGNQPQHF
NA	TRBV19	NA	TRBJ2-5	CASKGTLQETQYF
NA	TRBV7-8	TRBD2	TRBJ2-3	CASSDGDSGTDTQYF
few	TRBV10-3	TRBD2	TRBJ2-2	CAASGLEGGELFF
once	TRBV5-1	TRBD2	TRBJ2-2	CASSSTSGPGELFF
NA	TRBV13	TRBD1	TRBJ1-4	CASSLRQGADEKLFF
NA	TRBV7-9	TRBD1	TRBJ1-2	CAFGGGTDYGYTF
NA	TRBV30	TRBD1	TRBJ1-2	CAWSAKGQFYGYTF
NA	TRBV7-2	TRBD2	TRBJ2-1	CASSLGGTSWNEQFF
once	TRBV6-2/TRBV6-3	NA	TRBJ1-3	CASSYGSLLGNTIYF
NA	TRBV19	TRBD2	TRBJ2-5	CASSDQGGETQYF
once	TRBV28	NA	TRBJ1-1	CASPAPGQSNTEAFF
NA	TRBV10-1	TRBD1	TRBJ2-1	CAAGPGGTDEQFF
once	TRBV12-3/TRBV12-4	TRBD2	TRBJ2-1	CATRLAGGNEQFF
NA	TRBV6-2/TRBV6-3	NA	TRBJ1-1	CASSYKAGNTEAFF
NA	TRBV7-2	NA	TRBJ1-1	CASSLDMNTEAFF
NA	TRBV15	NA	TRBJ2-5	CATSRDPGQETQYF
NA	TRBV6-5	NA	TRBJ1-2	CASSKEGSFNYGYTF
NA	TRBV14	NA	TRBJ1-3	CASSQGGTAYSGNTIYF
NA	TRBV6-6	TRBD1	TRBJ1-3	CASSYLRDRGGNTIYF
NA	TRBV7-8	NA	TRBJ1-2	CASSSGQGLYGYTF
NA	TRBV5-5	NA	TRBJ1-2	CASSPYSYGYTF
NA	TRBV10-1	TRBD2	TRBJ2-1	CASSQAGGNNEQFF
NA	TRBV7-8	TRBD2	TRBJ2-2	CASSPGTSGRRANTGELFF